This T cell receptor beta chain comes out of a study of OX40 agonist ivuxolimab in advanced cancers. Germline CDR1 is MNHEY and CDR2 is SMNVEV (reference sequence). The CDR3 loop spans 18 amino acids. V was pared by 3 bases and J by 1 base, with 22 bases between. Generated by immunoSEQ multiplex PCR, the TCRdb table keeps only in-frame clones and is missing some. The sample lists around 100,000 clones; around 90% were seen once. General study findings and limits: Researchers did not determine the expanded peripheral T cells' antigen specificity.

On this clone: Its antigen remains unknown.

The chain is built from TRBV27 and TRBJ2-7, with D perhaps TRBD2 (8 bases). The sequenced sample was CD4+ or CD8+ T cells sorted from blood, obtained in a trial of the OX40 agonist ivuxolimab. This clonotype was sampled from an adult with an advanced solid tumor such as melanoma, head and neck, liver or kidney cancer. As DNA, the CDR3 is TGTGCCAGCAGTTTCTCGTCGCCTATAGCGGGACAGTCCTACGAGCAGTACTTC. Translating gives CASSFSSPIAGQSYEQYF.